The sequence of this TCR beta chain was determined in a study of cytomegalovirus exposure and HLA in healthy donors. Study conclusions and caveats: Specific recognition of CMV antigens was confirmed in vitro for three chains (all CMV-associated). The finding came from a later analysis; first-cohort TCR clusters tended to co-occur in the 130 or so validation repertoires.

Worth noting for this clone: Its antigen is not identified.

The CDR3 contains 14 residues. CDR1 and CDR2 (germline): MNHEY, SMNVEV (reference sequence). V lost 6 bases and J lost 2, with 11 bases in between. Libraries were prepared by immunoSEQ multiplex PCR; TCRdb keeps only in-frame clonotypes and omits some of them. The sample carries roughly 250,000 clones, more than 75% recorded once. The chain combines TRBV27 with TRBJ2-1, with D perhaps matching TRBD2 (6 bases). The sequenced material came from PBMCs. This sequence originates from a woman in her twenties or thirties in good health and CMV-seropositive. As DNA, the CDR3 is TGTGCCAGCAGCCAGACTAGAACCTACAATGAGCAGTTCTTC. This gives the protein CASSQTRTYNEQFF.